This T cell receptor (beta chain) derives from a study of CD8+ T cells in alopecia areata. This clone was counted between two and nine times. PBMCs yielded sorted CD4+ and CD8+ T cells. After isolation, RNA underwent reverse transcription to generate cDNA as the sequencing template. Profiling relied on immunoSEQ multiplex PCR, and the TCRdb table lists in-frame clones only, not all of them. The sample contains approximately 130,000 clones, 47% of which appear only once. The sequence derives from a human donor with alopecia areata. Sequences were obtained from NKG2D-low CD8+ T cells sorted from blood.

CDR3 sequence (DNA): TGTGCCAGCAGTGATATCCAGACCGGGGAGCTGTTTTTT. Protein: CASSDIQTGELFF. The chain uses TRBV6-4 and TRBJ2-2, with D unclear. The CDR3 consists of 13 residues. The germline V gene encodes CDR1 MRHNA and CDR2 SNTAGT. V was pared by 3 bases and J by 5 bases, with 7 bases between.